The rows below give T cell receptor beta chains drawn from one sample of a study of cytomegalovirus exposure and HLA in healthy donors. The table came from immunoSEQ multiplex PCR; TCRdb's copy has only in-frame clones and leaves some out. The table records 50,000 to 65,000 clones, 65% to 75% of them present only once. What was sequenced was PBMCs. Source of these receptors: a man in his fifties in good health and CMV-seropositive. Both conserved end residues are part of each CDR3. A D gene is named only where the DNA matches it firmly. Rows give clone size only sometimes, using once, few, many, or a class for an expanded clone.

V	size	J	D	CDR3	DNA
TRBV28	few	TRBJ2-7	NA	CASSQPGSGLYEQYF	TGTGCCAGCAGCCAACCCGGGTCTGGACTCTACGAGCAGTACTTC
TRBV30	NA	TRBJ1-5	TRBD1	CAWSARWTGGRGGQPQHF	TGTGCCTGGAGTGCAAGGTGGACAGGAGGAAGGGGTGGTCAGCCCCAGCATTTT
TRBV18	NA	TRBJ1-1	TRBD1	CASSTDREGTEAFF	TGTGCCAGCTCAACCGACAGGGAAGGGACTGAAGCTTTCTTT
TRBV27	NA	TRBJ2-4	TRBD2	CASSLSASGRAWQNIQYF	TGTGCCAGCAGTTTATCGGCTAGCGGGAGGGCCTGGCAAAACATTCAGTACTTC
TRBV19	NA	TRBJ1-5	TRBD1	CASSIEFGQGNQPQHF	TGTGCCAGTAGTATAGAGTTCGGACAGGGCAATCAGCCCCAGCATTTT
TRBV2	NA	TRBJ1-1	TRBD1	CASSEAQQGANTEAFF	TGTGCCAGCAGTGAAGCCCAACAGGGGGCGAACACTGAAGCTTTCTTT
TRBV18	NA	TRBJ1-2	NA	CASSSTGIKDGYTF	TGTGCCAGCTCATCAACAGGGATTAAAGATGGCTACACCTTC
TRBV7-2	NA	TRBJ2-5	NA	CASSLRGLGRETQYF	TGTGCCAGCAGCCTCAGAGGGTTGGGTAGGGAGACCCAGTACTTC
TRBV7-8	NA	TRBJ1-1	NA	CASNSPWGGTEAFF	TGTGCCAGCAACTCCCCATGGGGGGGCACTGAAGCTTTCTTT
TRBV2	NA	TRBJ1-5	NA	CASSTGWAQPQHF	TGTGCCAGCAGTACAGGCTGGGCTCAGCCCCAGCATTTT
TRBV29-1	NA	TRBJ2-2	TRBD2	CSVRTSGTGELFF	TGCAGCGTGAGGACTAGCGGTACCGGGGAGCTGTTTTTT
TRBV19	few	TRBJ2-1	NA	CASSPRMNEQFF	TGTGCCAGTAGTCCGAGGATGAATGAGCAGTTCTTC
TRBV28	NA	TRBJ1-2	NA	CASSFVDSNYGYTF	TGTGCCAGCAGTTTCGTCGACAGTAACTATGGCTACACCTTC
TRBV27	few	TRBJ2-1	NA	CASSLPPGSSYNEQFF	TGTGCCAGCAGTTTACCCCCCGGGAGCTCCTACAATGAGCAGTTCTTC
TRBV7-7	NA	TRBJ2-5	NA	CASSRGAGRRETQYF	TGTGCCAGCAGCCGGGGGGCAGGTCGAAGGGAGACCCAGTACTTC
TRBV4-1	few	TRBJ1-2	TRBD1	CASSPQIGQGRYGYTF	TGCGCCAGCAGCCCCCAAATCGGACAGGGCAGGTATGGCTACACCTTC
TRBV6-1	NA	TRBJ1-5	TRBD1	CASSESGGGQPQHF	TGTGCCAGCAGTGAGTCAGGGGGCGGTCAGCCCCAGCATTTT
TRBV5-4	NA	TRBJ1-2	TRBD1	CASSGRDRDYGYTF	TGTGCCAGCAGCGGTAGAGACAGGGACTATGGCTACACCTTC
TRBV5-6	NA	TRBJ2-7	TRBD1	CASSFGTAYEQYF	TGTGCCAGCAGCTTCGGGACAGCCTACGAGCAGTACTTC
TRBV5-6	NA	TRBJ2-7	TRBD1	CASSLRQGSYEQYF	TGTGCCAGCAGCTTAAGACAGGGATCCTACGAGCAGTACTTC
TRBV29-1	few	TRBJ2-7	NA	CSVGDTFSYEQYF	TGCAGCGTTGGCGACACCTTCTCCTACGAGCAGTACTTC
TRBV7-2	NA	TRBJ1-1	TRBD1	CASRAARTGGTEAFF	TGTGCCAGCAGGGCAGCAAGGACAGGGGGCACTGAAGCTTTCTTT
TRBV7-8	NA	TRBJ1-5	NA	CASSLRTGVNQPQHF	TGTGCCAGCAGCTTAAGAACGGGGGTCAATCAGCCCCAGCATTTT
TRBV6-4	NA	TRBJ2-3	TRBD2	CASSKRGGPTDTQYF	TGTGCCAGCAGCAAGCGGGGGGGGCCCACAGATACGCAGTATTTT
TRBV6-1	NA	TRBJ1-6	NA	CASGGSPLHF	TGTGCCAGCGGCGGATCACCCCTCCACTTT
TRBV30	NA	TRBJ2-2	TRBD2	CAWSDTGLAGLNTGELFF	TGTGCCTGGAGTGACACGGGGCTAGCGGGGCTAAACACCGGGGAGCTGTTTTTT
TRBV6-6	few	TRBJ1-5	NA	CASSYLTSNQPQHF	TGTGCCAGCAGTTACTTGACAAGCAATCAGCCCCAGCATTTT
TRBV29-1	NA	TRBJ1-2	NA	CSANRVRYGYTF	TGCAGCGCGAACAGGGTGCGCTATGGCTACACCTTC
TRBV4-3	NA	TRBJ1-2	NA	CASSQGTAPRGYGYTF	TGCGCCAGCAGCCAAGGGACAGCGCCGCGGGGGTATGGCTACACCTTC
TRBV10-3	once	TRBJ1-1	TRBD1	CAISEPPGTGSSSTEAFF	TGTGCCATCAGTGAGCCCCCCGGGACAGGGTCCAGTAGCACTGAAGCTTTCTTT
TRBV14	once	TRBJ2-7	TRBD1	CASSRRQGTYEQYF	TGTGCCAGCAGCCGCCGACAGGGGACCTACGAGCAGTACTTC
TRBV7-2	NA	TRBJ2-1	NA	CASSLARGSMDEQFF	TGTGCCAGCAGCTTAGCGCGGGGCTCAATGGATGAGCAGTTCTTC
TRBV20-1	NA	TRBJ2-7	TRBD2	CSGGGNYEQYF	TGCAGTGGGGGAGGGAACTACGAGCAGTACTTC
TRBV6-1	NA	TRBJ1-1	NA	CASSVTQANTEAFF	TGTGCCAGCAGTGTCACCCAGGCAAACACTGAAGCTTTCTTT